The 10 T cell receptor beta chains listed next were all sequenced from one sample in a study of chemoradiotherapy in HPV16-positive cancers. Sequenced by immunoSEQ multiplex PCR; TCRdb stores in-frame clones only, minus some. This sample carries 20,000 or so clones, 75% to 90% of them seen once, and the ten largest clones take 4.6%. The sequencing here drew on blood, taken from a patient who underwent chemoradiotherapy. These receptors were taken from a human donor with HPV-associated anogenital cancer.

CDR3 sequence reads: CASSFPGQGKLNSPLHF. The CDR3, as DNA: TGTGCCAGCAGCTTTCCGGGACAGGGGAAGTTGAATTCACCCCTCCACTTT. This chain connects TRBV7-9 to TRBJ1-6; 10 bases are a match to TRBD1. V trimming: 3 bases; J trimming: 7 bases; junction bases outside the gene matches: 9. Germline V gives CDR1 SEHNR, CDR2 FQNEAQ (reference sequence). The CDR3 length is 17 residues.

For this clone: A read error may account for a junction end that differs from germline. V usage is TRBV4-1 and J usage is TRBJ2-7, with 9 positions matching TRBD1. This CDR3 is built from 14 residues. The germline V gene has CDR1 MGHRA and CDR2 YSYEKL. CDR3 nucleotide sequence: TGCGCCAGCAGCCAAGATTGGGCCGGGACAGGGCAAAACTTC. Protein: CASSQDWAGTGQNF.

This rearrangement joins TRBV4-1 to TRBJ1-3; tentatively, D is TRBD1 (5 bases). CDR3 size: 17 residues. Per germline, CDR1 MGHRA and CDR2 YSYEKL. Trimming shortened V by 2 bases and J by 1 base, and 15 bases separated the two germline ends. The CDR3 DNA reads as TGCGCCAGCAGCCAAACAAGTTCGGGGGGTTCTGGAAACACCATATATTTT. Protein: CASSQTSSGGSGNTIYF.

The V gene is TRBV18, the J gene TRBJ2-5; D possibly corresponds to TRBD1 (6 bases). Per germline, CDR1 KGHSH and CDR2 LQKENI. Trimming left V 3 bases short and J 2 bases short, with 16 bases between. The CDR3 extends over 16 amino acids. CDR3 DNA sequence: TGTGCCAGCTCACCCCCGACAGGAGCAGGACAAGAGACCCAGTACTTC. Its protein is CASSPPTGAGQETQYF.

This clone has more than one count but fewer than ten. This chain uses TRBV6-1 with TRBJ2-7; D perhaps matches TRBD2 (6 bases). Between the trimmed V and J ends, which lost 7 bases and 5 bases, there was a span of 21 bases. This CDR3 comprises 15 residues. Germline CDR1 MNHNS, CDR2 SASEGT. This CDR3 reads CASTIMGGQTDEQYF. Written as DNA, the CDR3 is TGTGCCAGCACCATAATGGGGGGTCAAACAGACGAGCAGTACTTC.

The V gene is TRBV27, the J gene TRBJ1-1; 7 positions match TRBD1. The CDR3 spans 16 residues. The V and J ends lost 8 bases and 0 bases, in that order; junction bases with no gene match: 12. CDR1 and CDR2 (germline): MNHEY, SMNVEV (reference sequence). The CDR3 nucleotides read TGTGCCAGCGGACAGCGGAGGGACAGCCTGAACACTGAAGCTTTCTTT. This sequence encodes CASGQRRDSLNTEAFF.

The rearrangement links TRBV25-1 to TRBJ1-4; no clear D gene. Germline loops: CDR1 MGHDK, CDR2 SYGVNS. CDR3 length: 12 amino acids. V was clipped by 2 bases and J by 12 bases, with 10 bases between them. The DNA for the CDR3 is TGTGCCAGCAGTGAAGGGAACACGGAACTGTTTTTT. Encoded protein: CASSEGNTELFF.

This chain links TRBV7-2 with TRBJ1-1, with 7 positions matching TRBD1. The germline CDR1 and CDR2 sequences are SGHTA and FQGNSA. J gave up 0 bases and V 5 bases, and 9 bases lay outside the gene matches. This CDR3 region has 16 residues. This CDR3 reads CASSPRDRLMNTEAFF. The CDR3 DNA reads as TGTGCCAGCAGCCCGCGGGACAGACTAATGAACACTGAAGCTTTCTTT.

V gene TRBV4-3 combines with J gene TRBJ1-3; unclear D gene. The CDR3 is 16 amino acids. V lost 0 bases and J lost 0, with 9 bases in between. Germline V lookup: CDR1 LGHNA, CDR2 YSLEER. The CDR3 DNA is TGCGCCAGCAGCCAAGACCCCAGGAGCTCTGGAAACACCATATATTTT. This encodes CASSQDPRSSGNTIYF.

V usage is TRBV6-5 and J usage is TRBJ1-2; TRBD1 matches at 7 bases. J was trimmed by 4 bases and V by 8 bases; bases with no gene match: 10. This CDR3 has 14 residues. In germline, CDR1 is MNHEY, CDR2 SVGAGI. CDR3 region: CASGPVRDSYGYTF. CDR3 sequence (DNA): TGTGCCAGCGGCCCCGTCCGGGACAGCTATGGCTACACCTTC.